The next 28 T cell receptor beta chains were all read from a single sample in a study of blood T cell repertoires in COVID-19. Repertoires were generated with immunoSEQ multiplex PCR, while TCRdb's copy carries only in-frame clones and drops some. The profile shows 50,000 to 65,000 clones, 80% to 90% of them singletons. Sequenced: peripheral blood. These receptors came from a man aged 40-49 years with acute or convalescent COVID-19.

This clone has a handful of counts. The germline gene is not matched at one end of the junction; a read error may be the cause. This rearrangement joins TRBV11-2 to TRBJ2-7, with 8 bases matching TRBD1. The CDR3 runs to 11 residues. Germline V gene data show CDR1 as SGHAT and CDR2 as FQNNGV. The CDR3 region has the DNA TGTGCCAGCAGCTTGGACAGGGCGGTTACCTTC. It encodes CASSLDRAVTF.

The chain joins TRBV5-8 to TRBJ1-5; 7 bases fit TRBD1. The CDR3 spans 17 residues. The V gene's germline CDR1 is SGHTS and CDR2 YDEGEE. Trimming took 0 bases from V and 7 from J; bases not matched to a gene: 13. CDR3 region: CASSLAYGTAKSQPQHF. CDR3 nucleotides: TGTGCCAGCAGCTTGGCCTACGGGACAGCTAAATCACAGCCCCAGCATTTT.

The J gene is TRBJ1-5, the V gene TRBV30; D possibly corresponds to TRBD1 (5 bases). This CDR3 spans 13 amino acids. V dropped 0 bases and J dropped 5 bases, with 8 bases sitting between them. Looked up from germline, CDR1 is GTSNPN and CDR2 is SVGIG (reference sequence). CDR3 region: CAWSVDNYQPQHF. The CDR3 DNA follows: TGTGCCTGGAGTGTGGACAACTATCAGCCCCAGCATTTT.

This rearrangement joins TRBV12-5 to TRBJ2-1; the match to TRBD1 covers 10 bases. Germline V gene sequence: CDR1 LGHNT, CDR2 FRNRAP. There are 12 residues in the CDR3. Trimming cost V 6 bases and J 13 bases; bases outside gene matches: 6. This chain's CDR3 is CASGKDRGVQFF. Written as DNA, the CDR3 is TGTGCTAGTGGAAAGGACAGGGGGGTACAGTTCTTC.

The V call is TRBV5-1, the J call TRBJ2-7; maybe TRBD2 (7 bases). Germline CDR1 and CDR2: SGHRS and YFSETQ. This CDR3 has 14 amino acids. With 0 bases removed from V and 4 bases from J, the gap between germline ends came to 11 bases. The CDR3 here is CASSLGGGPYEQYF. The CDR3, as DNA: TGCGCCAGCAGCTTGGGGGGGGGCCCGTACGAGCAGTACTTC.

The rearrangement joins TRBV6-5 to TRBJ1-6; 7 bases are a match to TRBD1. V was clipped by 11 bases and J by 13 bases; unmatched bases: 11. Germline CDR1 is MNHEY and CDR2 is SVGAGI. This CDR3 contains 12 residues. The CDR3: CAGQTGWFPLHF. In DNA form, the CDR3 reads TGTGCCGGACAGACAGGGTGGTTCCCCCTCCACTTT.

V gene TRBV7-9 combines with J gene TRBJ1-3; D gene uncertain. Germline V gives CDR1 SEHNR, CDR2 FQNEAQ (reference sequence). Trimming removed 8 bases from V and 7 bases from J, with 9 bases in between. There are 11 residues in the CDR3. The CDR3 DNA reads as TGTGCCAGCGGCAGGAGGAACACCATATATTTT. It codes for CASGRRNTIYF. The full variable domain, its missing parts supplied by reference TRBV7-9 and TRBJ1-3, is DTGVSQNPRHKITKRGQNVTFRCDPISEHNRLYWYRQTLGQGPEFLTYFQNEAQLEKSRLLSDRFSAERPKGSFSTLEIQRTEQGDSAMYLCASGRRNTIYFGEGSWLTVV.

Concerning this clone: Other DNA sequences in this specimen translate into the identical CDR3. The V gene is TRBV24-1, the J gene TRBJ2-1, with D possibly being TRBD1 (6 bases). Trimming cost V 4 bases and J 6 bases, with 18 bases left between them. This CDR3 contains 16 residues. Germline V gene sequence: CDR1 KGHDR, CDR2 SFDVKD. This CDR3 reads CATSDRTGTGSNEQFF. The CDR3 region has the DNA TGTGCCACCAGTGACCGAACCGGAACAGGGAGCAATGAGCAGTTCTTC.

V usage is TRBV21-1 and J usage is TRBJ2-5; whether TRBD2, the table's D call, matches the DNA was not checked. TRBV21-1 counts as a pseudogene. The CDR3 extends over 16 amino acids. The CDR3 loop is CASSKAGGSVRETQYF. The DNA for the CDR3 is TGTGCCAGCAGCAAAGCGGGGGGGTCGGTGCGAGAGACCCAGTACTTC.

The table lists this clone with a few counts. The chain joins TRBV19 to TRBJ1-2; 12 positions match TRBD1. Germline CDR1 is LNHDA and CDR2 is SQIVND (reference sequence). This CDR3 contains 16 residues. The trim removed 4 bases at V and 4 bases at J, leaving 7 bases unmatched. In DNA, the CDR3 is TGTGCCAGTAGTAGGGGGACAGGGGGCGAGAGCTATGGCTACACCTTC. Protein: CASSRGTGGESYGYTF.

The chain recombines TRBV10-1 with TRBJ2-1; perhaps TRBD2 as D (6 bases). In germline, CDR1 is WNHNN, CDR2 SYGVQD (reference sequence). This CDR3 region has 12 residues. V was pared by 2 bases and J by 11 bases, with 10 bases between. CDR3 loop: CASSERRGKQFF. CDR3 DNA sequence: TGCGCCAGCAGTGAGAGACGGGGGAAGCAGTTCTTC.

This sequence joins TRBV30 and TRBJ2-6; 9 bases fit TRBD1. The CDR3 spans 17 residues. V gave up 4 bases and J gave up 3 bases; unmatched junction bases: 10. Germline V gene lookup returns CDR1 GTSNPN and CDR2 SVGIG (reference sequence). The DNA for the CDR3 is TGTGCCTGGATTAGGGGGACAGGGTTTCATGGGGCCAACGTCCTGACTTTC. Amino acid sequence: CAWIRGTGFHGANVLTF. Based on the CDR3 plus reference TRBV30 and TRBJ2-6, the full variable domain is SQTIHQWPATLVQPVGSPLSLECTVEGTSNPNLYWYRQAAGRGLQLLFYSVGIGQISSEVPQNLSASRPQDRQFILSSKKLLLSDSGFYLCAWIRGTGFHGANVLTFGAGSRLTVL.

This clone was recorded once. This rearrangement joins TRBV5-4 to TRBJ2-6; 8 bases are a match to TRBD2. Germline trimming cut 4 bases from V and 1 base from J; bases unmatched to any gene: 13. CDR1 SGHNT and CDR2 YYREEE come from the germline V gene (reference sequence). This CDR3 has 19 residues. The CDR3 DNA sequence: TGTGCCAGCAGCCCCCCTCGGGGGGGTAGGCTTTCTGGGGCCAACGTCCTGACTTTC. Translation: CASSPPRGGRLSGANVLTF.

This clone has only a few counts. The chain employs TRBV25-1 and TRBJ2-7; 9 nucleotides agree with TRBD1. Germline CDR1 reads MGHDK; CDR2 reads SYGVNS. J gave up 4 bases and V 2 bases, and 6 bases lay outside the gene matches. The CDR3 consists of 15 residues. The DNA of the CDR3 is TGTGCCAGCAGTGAAACCGGGACAGGGACTTACGAGCAGTACTTC. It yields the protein CASSETGTGTYEQYF.

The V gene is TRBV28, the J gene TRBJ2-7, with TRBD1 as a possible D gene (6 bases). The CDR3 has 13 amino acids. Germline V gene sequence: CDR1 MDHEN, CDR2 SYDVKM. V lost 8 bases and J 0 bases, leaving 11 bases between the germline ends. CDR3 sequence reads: CASRLTGSYEQYF. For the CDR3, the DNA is TGTGCCAGCCGATTGACAGGCTCCTACGAGCAGTACTTC.

CDR3 sequence reads: CASSGRGGGTDTQYF. The DNA of the CDR3 is TGTGCCAGCAGTGGGCGCGGGGGGGGCACAGATACGCAGTATTTT. This sequence joins TRBV2 and TRBJ2-3, with 9 bases lining up with TRBD2. This CDR3 comprises 15 residues. Losses at the gene ends were 4 bases for V and 1 base for J; bases not matched to a gene: 3. Germline lookup yields CDR1 SNHLY and CDR2 FYNNEI.

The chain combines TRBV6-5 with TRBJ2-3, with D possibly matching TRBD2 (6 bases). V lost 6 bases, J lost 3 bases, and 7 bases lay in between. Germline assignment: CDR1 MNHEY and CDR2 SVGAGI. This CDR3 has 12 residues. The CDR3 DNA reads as TGTGCCAGCAGCGGGGGAACAGATACGCAGTATTTT. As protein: CASSGGTDTQYF.

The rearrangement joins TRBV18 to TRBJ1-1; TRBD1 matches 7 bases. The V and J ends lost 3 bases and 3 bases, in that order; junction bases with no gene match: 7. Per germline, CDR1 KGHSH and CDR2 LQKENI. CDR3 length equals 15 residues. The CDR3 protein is CASSPGDRVDTEAFF. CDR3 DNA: TGTGCCAGCTCACCGGGCGACAGGGTCGACACTGAAGCTTTCTTT.

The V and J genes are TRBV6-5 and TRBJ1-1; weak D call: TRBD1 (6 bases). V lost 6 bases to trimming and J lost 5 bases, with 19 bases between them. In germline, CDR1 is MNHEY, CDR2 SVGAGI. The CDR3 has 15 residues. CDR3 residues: CASRDSKGRGTEAFF. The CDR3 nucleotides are TGTGCCAGCAGGGACTCGAAGGGAAGGGGGACTGAAGCTTTCTTT.

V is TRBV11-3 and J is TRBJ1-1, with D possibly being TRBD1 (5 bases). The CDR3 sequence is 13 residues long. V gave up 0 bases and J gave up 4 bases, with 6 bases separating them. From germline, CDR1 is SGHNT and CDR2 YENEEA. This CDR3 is CASSLEGGTEAFF. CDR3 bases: TGTGCCAGCAGCTTAGAGGGGGGCACTGAAGCTTTCTTT.

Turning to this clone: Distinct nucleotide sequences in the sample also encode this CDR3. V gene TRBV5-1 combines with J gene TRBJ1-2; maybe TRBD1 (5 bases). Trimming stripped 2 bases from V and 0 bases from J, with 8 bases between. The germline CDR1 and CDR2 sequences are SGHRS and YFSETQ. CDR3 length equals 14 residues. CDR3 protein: CASSFGGTNYGYTF. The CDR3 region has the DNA TGCGCCAGCAGCTTCGGGGGGACTAACTATGGCTACACCTTC. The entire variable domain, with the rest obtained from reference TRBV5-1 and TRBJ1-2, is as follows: KAGVTQTPRYLIKTRGQQVTLSCSPISGHRSVSWYQQTPGQGLQFLFEYFSETQRNKGNFPGRFSGRQFSNSRSEMNVSTLELGDSALYLCASSFGGTNYGYTFGSGTRLTVV.

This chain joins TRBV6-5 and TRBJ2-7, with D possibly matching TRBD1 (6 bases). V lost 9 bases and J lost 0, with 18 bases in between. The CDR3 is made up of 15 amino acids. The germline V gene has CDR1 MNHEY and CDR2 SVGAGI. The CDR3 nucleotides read TGTGCCAGTACCCAGGGGACATACGCCTCCTACGAGCAGTACTTC. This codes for CASTQGTYASYEQYF.

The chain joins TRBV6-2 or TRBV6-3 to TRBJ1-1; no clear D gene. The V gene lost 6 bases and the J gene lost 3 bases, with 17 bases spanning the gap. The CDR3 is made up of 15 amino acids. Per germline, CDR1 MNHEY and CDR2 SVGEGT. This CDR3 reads CASSFSAARDTEAFF. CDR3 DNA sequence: TGTGCCAGCAGCTTCTCCGCGGCCCGGGACACTGAAGCTTTCTTT.

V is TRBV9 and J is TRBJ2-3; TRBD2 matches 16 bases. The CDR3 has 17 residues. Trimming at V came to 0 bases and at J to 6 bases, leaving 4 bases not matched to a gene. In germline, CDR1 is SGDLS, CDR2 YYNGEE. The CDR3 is CASSVVGTSGGADTQYF. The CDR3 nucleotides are TGTGCCAGCAGCGTAGTCGGGACTAGCGGGGGGGCCGATACGCAGTATTTT.

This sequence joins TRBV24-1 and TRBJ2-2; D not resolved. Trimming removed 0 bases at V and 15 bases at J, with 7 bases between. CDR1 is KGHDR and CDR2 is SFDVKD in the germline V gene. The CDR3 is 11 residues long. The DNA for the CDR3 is TGTGCCACCAGTGATTTGGAGAGGATGTTTTTT. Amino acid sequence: CATSDLERMFF.

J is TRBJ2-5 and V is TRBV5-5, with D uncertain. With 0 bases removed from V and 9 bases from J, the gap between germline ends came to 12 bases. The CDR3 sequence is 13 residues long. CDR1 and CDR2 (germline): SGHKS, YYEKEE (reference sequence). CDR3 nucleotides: TGTGCCAGCAGCTTGGTTCCCGCTAATCCCCAGTACTTC. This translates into CASSLVPANPQYF.

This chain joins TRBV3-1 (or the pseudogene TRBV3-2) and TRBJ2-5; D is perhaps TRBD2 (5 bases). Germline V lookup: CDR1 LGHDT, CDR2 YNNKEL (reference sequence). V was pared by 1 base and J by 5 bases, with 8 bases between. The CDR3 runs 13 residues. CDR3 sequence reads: CASSQAGVETQYF. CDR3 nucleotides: TGTGCCAGCAGCCAAGCCGGGGTGGAGACCCAGTACTTC.

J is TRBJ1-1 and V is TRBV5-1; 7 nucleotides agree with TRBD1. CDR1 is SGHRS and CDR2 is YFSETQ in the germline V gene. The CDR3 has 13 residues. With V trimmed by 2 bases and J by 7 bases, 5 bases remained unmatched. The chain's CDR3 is CASSFGDRVEAFF. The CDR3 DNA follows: TGCGCCAGCAGCTTCGGGGACAGAGTTGAAGCTTTCTTT.